These 21 T cell receptor beta chains share one sample of origin, sequenced in a study of blood T cell repertoires in COVID-19. TCRdb's table, derived via immunoSEQ multiplex PCR, lists solely in-frame clones and lacks some. The sample lists about 300,000 clones, approximately 90% occurring once. What was sequenced was PBMCs or T cells enriched from blood (not recorded which). The receptor source for this set is a woman between 25 and 40 years old who had recovered from COVID-19.

The CDR3 DNA reads TGTGCCAGCAGCTCCGACAGGGGAGAGTACGAGCAGTACTTC. Its protein is CASSSDRGEYEQYF. The rearrangement uses TRBV11-2 and TRBJ2-7; 8 nucleotides align to TRBD1. Germline V lookup: CDR1 SGHAT, CDR2 FQNNGV. The V gene end was trimmed by 4 bases and the J gene end by 4 bases; junction bases not matched to a gene: 6. The CDR3 consists of 14 residues.

Regarding this clone: The sample holds other DNA sequences that translate to the same CDR3. The chain combines TRBV27 with TRBJ1-3, with D unclear. The CDR3 runs to 13 residues. Trimming stripped 3 bases from V and 0 bases from J, with 3 bases between. Germline V gene data show CDR1 as MNHEY and CDR2 as SMNVEV (reference sequence). CDR3 DNA: TGTGCCAGCAGTTTTCTCTCTGGAAACACCATATATTTT. Amino acids: CASSFLSGNTIYF.

The genes are TRBV9 and TRBJ1-5; D might be TRBD1 (5 bases). Germline CDR1 and CDR2: SGDLS and YYNGEE. This CDR3 contains 19 residues. Between the trimmed V and J ends, which lost 3 bases and 2 bases, there was a span of 24 bases. The CDR3 region has the DNA TGTGCCAGCAGCGAGCCCCCCTTGATGGGAGCGGGGGGCAATCAGCCCCAGCATTTT. It specifies CASSEPPLMGAGGNQPQHF.

The V gene is TRBV6-5, the J gene TRBJ1-2, with 10 bases aligning to TRBD1. The CDR3 has 15 amino acids. V lost 7 bases and J lost 4; bases outside the gene matches: 9. Germline CDR1 and CDR2: MNHEY and SVGAGI. The CDR3 nucleotides are TGTGCCAGCACCAGATATCGGACAGGGGGCTATGGCTACACCTTC. Amino acids: CASTRYRTGGYGYTF.

V is TRBV29-1 and J is TRBJ1-5; the match to TRBD1 covers 10 bases. Losses at the gene ends were 7 bases for V and 7 bases for J; bases not matched to a gene: 7. The length of the CDR3 is 13 residues. Germline V lookup: CDR1 SQVTM, CDR2 ANQGSEA. The CDR3 region is CSAQTGGEQPQHF. CDR3 DNA sequence: TGCAGCGCACAGACAGGGGGCGAACAGCCCCAGCATTTT.

V is TRBV19 and J is TRBJ2-5; D perhaps matches TRBD2 (5 bases). The ends were cut back, 5 bases at V and 10 bases at J, with 23 bases in the middle. Germline V gene sequence: CDR1 LNHDA, CDR2 SQIVND (reference sequence). This CDR3 has 15 residues. The CDR3 bases are TGTGCCAGTAGTCCGGGGAAGATAGAGAGGGAAGGCCAGTACTTC. Amino acid sequence: CASSPGKIEREGQYF. Drawing the rest from reference TRBV19 and TRBJ2-5, the complete variable domain is DGGITQSPKYLFRKEGQNVTLSCEQNLNHDAMYWYRQDPGQGLRLIYYSQIVNDFQKGDIAEGYSVSREKKESFPLTVTSAQKNPTAFYLCASSPGKIEREGQYFGPGTRLLVL.

The CDR3 is CASLPGGGPSTDTQYF. The DNA for the CDR3 is TGTGCCAGCTTACCGGGGGGGGGACCCTCCACAGATACGCAGTATTTT. This chain connects TRBV6-4 to TRBJ2-3; 8 bases are a match to TRBD2. The CDR3 spans 16 residues. The trim removed 8 bases at V and 2 bases at J, leaving 12 bases unmatched. From germline, CDR1 is MRHNA and CDR2 SNTAGT.

The chain links TRBV5-4 to TRBJ2-7; the match to TRBD1 covers 10 bases. With 0 bases clipped from V and 2 bases from J, the junction kept 5 bases outside the gene matches. From germline, CDR1 is SGHNT and CDR2 YYREEE (reference sequence). This CDR3 spans 16 amino acids. CDR3 in DNA: TGTGCCAGCAGCTTGGGGGGACAGGGGAGGCCCTACGAGCAGTACTTC. Its protein is CASSLGGQGRPYEQYF.

CDR3 region: CASSLLTANTGELFF. The CDR3 bases are TGTGCCAGCAGCTTGTTAACAGCGAACACCGGGGAGCTGTTTTTT. The chain has TRBV5-8 and TRBJ2-2, with D uncertain. Germline CDR1 reads SGHTS; CDR2 reads YDEGEE. Deletions cut 1 base from V and 0 bases from J, with 7 bases between. This CDR3 is built from 15 residues.

The rearrangement links TRBV15 to TRBJ2-1; D is perhaps TRBD1 (5 bases). This CDR3 contains 15 residues. Trimming left V 3 bases short and J 0 bases short, with 9 bases between. Germline V CDR1 and CDR2: LNHNV, YYDKDF (reference sequence). DNA for the CDR3: TGTGCCACCAGCAGGACAGCAAGCTCCTACAATGAGCAGTTCTTC. It yields the protein CATSRTASSYNEQFF.

The chain joins TRBV2 to TRBJ1-4; D might be TRBD1 (6 bases). The germline gives CDR1 SNHLY, CDR2 FYNNEI. The CDR3 consists of 14 residues. Trimming pared 7 bases from V and 5 bases from J, leaving 14 bases between. The CDR3 sequence: CASNRGSGNEKLFF. CDR3 DNA: TGTGCCAGCAATAGGGGGTCAGGGAATGAAAAACTGTTTTTT.

Points on this clone: This sample includes further DNA sequences coding for the same CDR3. The rearrangement joins TRBV9 to TRBJ1-1, with 9 bases that match TRBD1. Trimming cost V 0 bases and J 5 bases; bases outside gene matches: 5. The CDR3 totals 15 residues. Germline V gives CDR1 SGDLS, CDR2 YYNGEE. CDR3 amino acids: CASSVGGQGGTEAFF. The CDR3 coding sequence is TGTGCCAGCAGCGTAGGGGGACAGGGAGGGACTGAAGCTTTCTTT.

The V call is TRBV28, the J call TRBJ2-7, with TRBD1 as a possible D gene (5 bases). There are 14 residues in the CDR3. The V and J ends lost 7 bases and 10 bases respectively, with 23 bases between them. Per germline, CDR1 MDHEN and CDR2 SYDVKM. CDR3: CASTTDSEPPGQYF. CDR3 in DNA: TGTGCCAGCACGACCGACAGTGAACCTCCAGGACAGTACTTC.

This chain links TRBV30 with TRBJ2-7; 10 positions agree with TRBD2. The CDR3 extends over 15 amino acids. Per the germline V gene, CDR1 is GTSNPN and CDR2 is SVGIG (reference sequence). V was clipped by 0 bases and J by 7 bases; unmatched bases: 9. CDR3 DNA: TGTGCCTGGAGTGTGGGGGCTAGCGGGAGTGAAGAGCAGTACTTC. It codes for CAWSVGASGSEEQYF. Based on the CDR3 plus reference TRBV30 and TRBJ2-7, the full variable domain is SQTIHQWPATLVQPVGSPLSLECTVEGTSNPNLYWYRQAAGRGLQLLFYSVGIGQISSEVPQNLSASRPQDRQFILSSKKLLLSDSGFYLCAWSVGASGSEEQYFGPGTRLTVT.

V gene TRBV30 combines with J gene TRBJ2-6; unclear D gene. The V gene lost 2 bases and the J gene lost 0 bases, with 8 bases spanning the gap. The CDR3 runs to 15 residues. CDR1 is GTSNPN and CDR2 is SVGIG in the germline V gene (reference sequence). This CDR3 is CAWSYGLSGANVLTF. In nucleotides, the CDR3 is TGTGCCTGGAGTTATGGCCTCTCTGGGGCCAACGTCCTGACTTTC.

The chain recombines TRBV7-9 with TRBJ2-2, with 8 bases identical to TRBD1. With V trimmed by 5 bases and J by 5 bases, 7 bases remained unmatched. Germline values: CDR1 SEHNR, CDR2 FQNEAQ (reference sequence). This CDR3 contains 15 residues. CDR3 DNA: TGTGCCAGCAGCCCGGACAGGGTACGGACCGGGGAGCTGTTTTTT. This codes for CASSPDRVRTGELFF. Full variable domain (remainder filled in from reference TRBV7-9 and TRBJ2-2): DTGVSQNPRHKITKRGQNVTFRCDPISEHNRLYWYRQTLGQGPEFLTYFQNEAQLEKSRLLSDRFSAERPKGSFSTLEIQRTEQGDSAMYLCASSPDRVRTGELFFGEGSRLTVL.

The chain carries TRBV30 and TRBJ2-7, with 9 bases matching TRBD2. The germline CDR1 and CDR2 sequences are GTSNPN and SVGIG (reference sequence). The J segment lost 2 bases and the V segment lost 5 bases, leaving 7 bases of the junction unmatched. This CDR3 contains 14 residues. This chain's CDR3 is CAWSWASGTYEQYF. The CDR3 DNA sequence: TGTGCCTGGTCATGGGCTAGCGGGACCTACGAGCAGTACTTC.

CDR3 nucleotides: TGTGCCAGCAGTAACCCCGGGACAGGGTCCTACGAGCAGTACTTC. Protein product: CASSNPGTGSYEQYF. The chain has TRBV27 and TRBJ2-7; 9 bases align to TRBD1. The CDR3 sequence is 15 residues long. V lost 5 bases, J lost 1 base, and 6 bases stayed unmatched. In germline, CDR1 is MNHEY, CDR2 SMNVEV (reference sequence).

This chain connects TRBV5-4 to TRBJ2-2; 13 bases are a match to TRBD2. This CDR3 is built from 17 residues. Trimming at V came to 4 bases and at J to 1 base, leaving 4 bases not matched to a gene. Germline-derived CDR1 and CDR2 are SGHNT and YYREEE (reference sequence). Here the CDR3 DNA reads TGTGCCAGCAGCACCGGACTAGCGGGGGTGAACACCGGGGAGCTGTTTTTT. This sequence encodes CASSTGLAGVNTGELFF. Together with reference TRBV5-4 and TRBJ2-2, the CDR3 gives the full variable domain: ETGVTQSPTHLIKTRGQQVTLRCSSQSGHNTVSWYQQALGQGPQFIFQYYREEENGRGNFPPRFSGLQFPNYSSELNVNALELDDSALYLCASSTGLAGVNTGELFFGEGSRLTVL.

The chain carries TRBV7-9 and TRBJ1-2; D gene ambiguous. Germline V lookup: CDR1 SEHNR, CDR2 FQNEAQ (reference sequence). Trimming cost V 7 bases and J 1 base, with 16 bases left between them. This CDR3 spans 15 amino acids. In DNA form, the CDR3 reads TGTGCCAGCAACTTGGCGGGGAGTGGTAACTATGGCTACACCTTC. Its protein is CASNLAGSGNYGYTF.

The chain employs TRBV7-9 and TRBJ2-3; 9 bases agree with TRBD2. The CDR3 spans 13 residues. V was clipped by 8 bases and J by 6 bases; unmatched bases: 6. The germline CDR1 and CDR2 sequences are SEHNR and FQNEAQ (reference sequence). CDR3 sequence reads: CASRSGSTDTQYF. The CDR3 bases are TGTGCCAGCCGTAGCGGGAGTACTGATACGCAGTATTTT.